Listed here are 22 T cell receptor beta chains from one sample, sequenced in a study of shared T cell receptors in the human thymus. Clones were sequenced by immunoSEQ multiplex PCR, and TCRdb holds only the in-frame ones, with some missing. In the table there are some 700,000 clones, 70% to 90% of which are singletons. In addition, the sample was reused for a study of human thymus T cells.

Sequencing input: thymocytes. The origin of the receptors is a girl under two years old with a congenital heart defect.

The chain recombines TRBV9 with TRBJ1-2; no reliable D call. The germline gives CDR1 SGDLS, CDR2 YYNGEE. V was cut by 4 bases and J by 4 bases, with 8 bases left in between. The length of the CDR3 is 12 residues. CDR3 sequence: CASSPQPYGYTF. In DNA form, the CDR3 reads TGTGCCAGCAGCCCACAACCCTATGGCTACACCTTC.

The CDR3 coding sequence is TGCGCCAGCAGCCAAGATCCGTTAACGGCAGGGGCATCGGGTTTGTCCTACGAGCAGTACTTC. This translates into CASSQDPLTAGASGLSYEQYF. The chain links TRBV4-3 to TRBJ2-7; D may be TRBD1 (6 bases). This CDR3 has 21 residues. In germline, CDR1 is LGHNA, CDR2 YSLEER. Trimming pared 0 bases from V and 1 base from J, leaving 28 bases between.

Turning to this clone: The junction does not match germline at one end; this may be a read error. The identical CDR3 is also encoded by other nucleotide sequences in the sample. This chain connects TRBV9 to TRBJ1-6; TRBD1 is a possible D gene (5 bases). Germline V CDR1 and CDR2: SGDLS, YYNGEE. This CDR3 contains 18 residues. The CDR3 loop reads CASSVVPDKLDLNSPLHF. In DNA form, the CDR3 reads TGTGCCAGCAGCGTAGTTCCGGACAAGTTAGACCTTAATTCCCCCCTCCACTTT.

The chain links TRBV18 to TRBJ2-7; 9 bases map to TRBD1. Unmatched junction bases numbered 2, after V lost 2 bases and J lost 0 bases. There are 15 residues in the CDR3. Germline assignment: CDR1 KGHSH and CDR2 LQKENI. CDR3 in DNA: TGTGCCAGCTCACCAGACAGGGGGACCTCCTACGAGCAGTACTTC. Residues: CASSPDRGTSYEQYF. Full variable domain (rest looked up from reference TRBV18 and TRBJ2-7): NAGVMQNPRHLVRRRGQEARLRCSPMKGHSHVYWYRQLPEEGLKFMVYLQKENIIDESGMPKERFSAEFPKEGPSILRIQQVVRGDSAAYFCASSPDRGTSYEQYFGPGTRLTVT.

The chain employs TRBV11-2 and TRBJ1-6, with TRBD1 identical over 11 bases. Germline-derived CDR1 and CDR2 are SGHAT and FQNNGV. The CDR3 covers 15 residues. V gave up 4 bases and J gave up 8 bases; unmatched junction bases: 4. The chain's CDR3 is CASSSRDRGYSPLHF. CDR3 coding DNA: TGTGCCAGCAGCTCCCGGGACAGGGGGTATTCACCCCTCCACTTT.

The chain has TRBV5-1 and TRBJ2-5; D is unresolved. CDR1 and CDR2 (germline): SGHRS, YFSETQ. The CDR3 runs to 12 residues. Deletions cut 0 bases from V and 9 bases from J, with 9 bases between. The CDR3 protein is CASSLGVRAQYF. CDR3 nucleotides: TGCGCCAGCAGCTTGGGGGTCCGGGCCCAGTACTTC.

The V gene is TRBV5-1, the J gene TRBJ1-5; D ambiguous. Germline V lookup: CDR1 SGHRS, CDR2 YFSETQ. The CDR3 sequence is 14 residues long. The V gene lost 0 bases and the J gene lost 4 bases, with 8 bases spanning the gap. CDR3 sequence (DNA): TGCGCCAGCAGCTTGGGGGCAGAGAATCAGCCCCAGCATTTT. Its protein product is CASSLGAENQPQHF.

This clone was counted between two and nine times. The chain combines TRBV27 with TRBJ2-2; D not certain. This CDR3 is 16 amino acids long. V shed 4 bases and J shed 4 bases, with 16 bases lying between them. Looked up from germline, CDR1 is MNHEY and CDR2 is SMNVEV (reference sequence). The chain's CDR3 is CASSSAKLLLTGELFF. CDR3 in DNA: TGTGCCAGCAGTTCCGCGAAACTACTTCTCACCGGGGAGCTGTTTTTT.

The chain joins TRBV5-1 to TRBJ1-6; D unclear. The CDR3 runs 16 residues. Germline lookup yields CDR1 SGHRS and CDR2 YFSETQ. With 1 base removed from V and 6 bases from J, the gap between germline ends came to 14 bases. CDR3: CASSLPPSRGNSPLHF. Written as DNA, the CDR3 is TGCGCCAGCAGCTTGCCGCCATCCCGGGGTAATTCACCCCTCCACTTT. The full variable domain, its missing parts supplied by reference TRBV5-1 and TRBJ1-6, is KAGVTQTPRYLIKTRGQQVTLSCSPISGHRSVSWYQQTPGQGLQFLFEYFSETQRNKGNFPGRFSGRQFSNSRSEMNVSTLELGDSALYLCASSLPPSRGNSPLHFGNGTRLTVT.

The chain uses TRBV5-1 and TRBJ1-1, with D possibly being TRBD1 (6 bases). Per the germline V gene, CDR1 is SGHRS and CDR2 is YFSETQ. Trimming cost V 4 bases and J 1 base, with 11 bases left between them. This CDR3 has 14 residues. CDR3 nucleotides: TGCGCCAGCAGCCCGGACAGCCAGAACACTGAAGCTTTCTTT. Amino acids: CASSPDSQNTEAFF.

The V and J genes are TRBV6-5 and TRBJ1-2; the D gene is possibly TRBD1 (5 bases). The CDR3 length is 13 residues. The germline V and J ends were trimmed by 8 bases and 4 bases, with 14 bases remaining between them. Germline assignment: CDR1 MNHEY and CDR2 SVGAGI. The CDR3 protein is CASFERGGYGYTF. Here the CDR3 DNA reads TGTGCCAGCTTCGAAAGGGGAGGCTATGGCTACACCTTC.

This clone has only a few counts. The DNA for the CDR3 is TGTGCCTGGAGCCTTCAGGGGGCAGGCAATCAGCCCCAGCATTTT. Residues: CAWSLQGAGNQPQHF. The chain combines TRBV30 with TRBJ1-5; TRBD1 aligns across 8 bases. V shed 3 bases and J 2 bases; nucleotides not matched to a gene: 6. The CDR3 spans 15 residues. Germline V gene lookup returns CDR1 GTSNPN and CDR2 SVGIG (reference sequence).

V and J are TRBV6-4 and TRBJ2-6, with D possibly matching TRBD2 (5 bases). Germline CDR1 reads MRHNA; CDR2 reads SNTAGT. The CDR3 spans 15 residues. The V gene lost 2 bases and the J gene lost 3 bases, with 8 bases spanning the gap. The CDR3 region is CASSDNGGGANVLTF. For the CDR3, the DNA is TGTGCCAGCAGTGACAACGGAGGTGGGGCCAACGTCCTGACTTTC.

This sequence joins TRBV11-2 and TRBJ1-1; D is unclear. Between the trimmed V and J ends, which lost 1 base and 6 bases, there was a span of 15 bases. The CDR3 totals 15 residues. Germline V gene sequence: CDR1 SGHAT, CDR2 FQNNGV. The CDR3 loop is CASSLGPTAEAEAFF. The CDR3 DNA reads TGTGCCAGCAGCTTAGGTCCCACCGCCGAGGCTGAAGCTTTCTTT.

The rearrangement uses TRBV9 and TRBJ2-6, with TRBD1 identical over 11 bases. There are 19 residues in the CDR3. Germline lookup yields CDR1 SGDLS and CDR2 YYNGEE. V shed 0 bases and J 0 bases; nucleotides not matched to a gene: 5. CDR3 residues: CASSVGGQGVTSGANVLTF. The CDR3 region has the DNA TGTGCCAGCAGCGTAGGGGGACAGGGGGTAACCTCTGGGGCCAACGTCCTGACTTTC. The entire variable domain, with the rest obtained from reference TRBV9 and TRBJ2-6, is as follows: DSGVTQTPKHLITATGQRVTLRCSPRSGDLSVYWYQQSLDQGLQFLIQYYNGEERAKGNILERFSAQQFPDLHSELNLSSLELGDSALYFCASSVGGQGVTSGANVLTFGAGSRLTVL.

The genes are TRBV7-9 and TRBJ1-1; 8 bases line up with TRBD1. The CDR3 sequence is 14 residues long. Germline CDR1 and CDR2: SEHNR and FQNEAQ (reference sequence). Trimming removed 5 bases from V and 3 bases from J; junction bases left unmatched: 5. Written as DNA, the CDR3 is TGTGCCAGCAGCCTGGGGACAGGTTACACTGAAGCTTTCTTT. This encodes CASSLGTGYTEAFF.

The chain recombines TRBV7-3 with TRBJ1-2; tentative D call: TRBD1 (6 bases). Germline V gives CDR1 SGHTA, CDR2 FQGTGA. The CDR3 covers 15 residues. The V gene lost 7 bases and the J gene lost 4 bases, with 19 bases spanning the gap. The DNA of the CDR3 is TGTGCCAGCAACCCAAGGGGGGGCCGTTTCTATGGCTACACCTTC. It codes for CASNPRGGRFYGYTF.

The chain recombines TRBV28 with TRBJ1-1; D is unresolved. This CDR3 is built from 13 residues. The V end was cut by 7 bases, the J end by 4 bases, with 13 bases between. CDR1 is MDHEN and CDR2 is SYDVKM in the germline V gene. CDR3 in amino acids: CASICEGSTEAFF. The CDR3 DNA reads as TGTGCCAGCATTTGTGAGGGAAGCACTGAAGCTTTCTTT.

This clone has a single count. CDR3 residues: CSGTGTDFTDTQYF. The CDR3, as DNA: TGCAGCGGTACCGGGACAGACTTCACAGATACGCAGTATTTT. The chain couples TRBV29-1 to TRBJ2-3; the match to TRBD1 covers 7 bases. Germline V CDR1 and CDR2: SQVTM, ANQGSEA. The CDR3 is made up of 14 amino acids. V gave up 7 bases and J gave up 2 bases; unmatched junction bases: 9.

This clone has just a few counts. The J gene is TRBJ1-4, the V gene TRBV27; no reliable D call. Germline V gene data show CDR1 as MNHEY and CDR2 as SMNVEV (reference sequence). V shed 6 bases and J shed 5 bases, with 16 bases lying between them. The CDR3 spans 15 residues. The CDR3 here is CASSPGGSKNEKLFF. Here the CDR3 DNA reads TGTGCCAGCAGCCCAGGTGGCAGCAAGAATGAAAAACTGTTTTTT.

This chain uses TRBV7-9 with TRBJ2-5; D gene uncertain. Trimming took off 3 bases at V and 5 bases at J, with 4 bases between the two ends. The CDR3 contains 11 residues. From germline, CDR1 is SEHNR and CDR2 FQNEAQ (reference sequence). CDR3 nucleotides: TGTGCCAGCAGCTTTTATGAGACCCAGTACTTC. Its protein product is CASSFYETQYF.

The J gene is TRBJ1-1, the V gene TRBV2; a weak D match, TRBD1 (6 bases). The CDR3 loop spans 15 amino acids. Germline V CDR1 and CDR2: SNHLY, FYNNEI. V was cut by 6 bases and J by 3 bases, with 17 bases left in between. Here the CDR3 reads CASSPKGGGYTEAFF. CDR3 bases: TGTGCCAGCAGCCCCAAAGGGGGGGGCTACACTGAAGCTTTCTTT.